The clone carrying this T cell receptor (beta chain) appeared a few times. Its target is unknown. Using its own MiXCR run on the 5' RACE reads, TCRdb lists one record per CDR3 protein. The sample holds 150,000 to 200,000 distinct CDR3 sequences, approximately 11% seen once. This specimen comes from a study of T cells after yellow fever vaccination. Turning to the study itself: SMART-Seq v4 Ultra Low Input prepared the low-cell-number fractions.

V shed 1 base and J shed 0 bases, with 16 bases lying between them. The CDR3 loop spans 17 amino acids. The germline gives CDR1 DFQATT, CDR2 SNEGSKA (reference sequence). The study's findings and limits: Boosting was followed by the reappearance of most primary-vaccination clones (96% CD4, about 90% CD8).

The receptor was derived from a man aged 18 to 30 who received the YFV17D yellow fever vaccine. The V gene is TRBV20-1, the J gene TRBJ1-3, with a tentative D call TRBD1 (6 bases). The specimen comprised CD8+ T cells sorted from PBMCs, sampled 15 days after the yellow fever booster vaccination. CDR3: CSARGPGVFFSGNTIYF. As DNA, the CDR3 is TGCAGTGCTAGAGGCCCAGGGGTCTTCTTCTCTGGAAACACCATATATTTT.